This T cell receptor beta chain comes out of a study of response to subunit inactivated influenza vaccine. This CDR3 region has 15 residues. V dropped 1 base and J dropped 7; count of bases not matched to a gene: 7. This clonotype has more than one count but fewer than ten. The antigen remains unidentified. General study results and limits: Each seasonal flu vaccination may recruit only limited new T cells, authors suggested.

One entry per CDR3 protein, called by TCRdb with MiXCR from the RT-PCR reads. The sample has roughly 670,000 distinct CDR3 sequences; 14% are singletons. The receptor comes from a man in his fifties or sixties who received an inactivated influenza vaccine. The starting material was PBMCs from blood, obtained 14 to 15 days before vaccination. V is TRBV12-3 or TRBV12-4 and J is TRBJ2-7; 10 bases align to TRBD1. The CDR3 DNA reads TGTGCCAGCAGTTTAGAGGCCGGGACAGGGGATGAGCAGTACTTC. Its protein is CASSLEAGTGDEQYF.